This T cell receptor (beta chain) was obtained from a study of T cell changes during pregnancy in multiple sclerosis. The CDR3 covers 14 residues. CDR1 SGHDT and CDR2 YYEEEE come from the germline V gene. V was pared by 0 bases and J by 4 bases, with 11 bases between. Repertoires were generated with immunoSEQ multiplex PCR, while TCRdb's copy carries only in-frame clones and drops some. The data show some 77,000 clones, with under 95% seen just once and just over 2.5% held by the top ten. The chain uses TRBV5-6 and TRBJ2-7; D remains unclear. The sequences come from peripheral blood, collected after pregnancy. This TCR came from a female donor in good health, enrolled as a control in a pregnancy study. The CDR3 is CASSLDSSQYEQYF. DNA of the CDR3: TGTGCCAGCAGCTTGGATTCGTCTCAGTACGAGCAGTACTTC.